These 32 T cell receptor beta chains share one sample of origin, sequenced in a study of post-analysis software for immune sequencing data. General study results and limits: TRBV segments more frequent in patients than in controls numbered roughly 5 and included TRBV5-6, TRBV5-1 and TRBV20-1.

Each TCR beta cDNA library carried unique molecular identifiers. TCRdb re-derived calls from the PCR reads in MiXCR, one entry per CDR3 protein. The sample holds about 200,000 distinct CDR3 sequences, roughly 28% seen once. These receptors' antigens are unknown. Sequences were obtained from blood. The receptors originated from a girl aged 2-17 years with multiple sclerosis.

Only a few counts were recorded for this clonotype. The chain couples TRBV3-1 to TRBJ2-1; TRBD2 matches at 11 bases. CDR3 length: 18 amino acids. Germline assignment: CDR1 LGHDT and CDR2 YNNKEL (reference sequence). The V and J ends lost 1 base and 5 bases, in that order; junction bases with no gene match: 10. As DNA, the CDR3 is TGTGCCAGCAGCCAAGGTCATTTAGCGGGGGGGCCAGACAATGAGCAGTTCTTC. Translation gives CASSQGHLAGGPDNEQFF.

This clonotype was seen only a few times. The rearrangement links TRBV6-5 to TRBJ1-2, with 8 bases matching TRBD1. This CDR3 spans 13 amino acids. The J segment lost 5 bases and the V segment lost 6 bases, leaving 5 bases of the junction unmatched. Germline lookup yields CDR1 MNHEY and CDR2 SVGAGI. The CDR3 sequence is CASSEQGEYGYTF. The CDR3 coding sequence is TGTGCCAGCAGCGAACAGGGGGAATATGGCTACACCTTC.

Notes on this clonotype: Just one base apart from a much larger clone, this may be a read error. The rearrangement uses TRBV20-1 and TRBJ1-1; no definite D call. CDR3 length: 10 amino acids. Per germline, CDR1 DFQATT and CDR2 SNEGSKA (reference sequence). CDR3 in amino acids: CSARYTVAFF. The CDR3 region has the DNA TGCAGTGCTAGGTACACTGTAGCTTTCTTT.

The chain is built from TRBV28 and TRBJ2-2, with TRBD2 identical over 13 bases. The J segment lost 1 base and the V segment lost 0 bases, leaving 2 bases of the junction unmatched. The CDR3 extends over 18 amino acids. Germline lookup yields CDR1 MDHEN and CDR2 SYDVKM. CDR3 region: CASSLWGTSGKNTGELFF. CDR3 bases: TGTGCCAGCAGTTTATGGGGGACTAGCGGGAAGAACACCGGGGAGCTGTTTTTT.

This clonotype came up a few times. The V gene is TRBV4-2, the J gene TRBJ2-5; TRBD1 matches at 8 bases. The J call is doubtful: the DNA matches TRBJ2-7 better. The CDR3 sequence is 15 residues long. Looked up from germline, CDR1 is LGHNA and CDR2 is YNFKEQ. CDR3 in DNA: TGTGCCAGCAGCCAAGGAGGACAGGGCCGTGACGAGCAGTACTTC. Translated: CASSQGGQGRDEQYF.

This clonotype was found many times. The rearrangement links TRBV2 to TRBJ2-1; no reliable D call. This CDR3 is built from 12 residues. Germline V gives CDR1 SNHLY, CDR2 FYNNEI. Trimming took 2 bases from V and 3 from J, leaving 2 bases between them. CDR3 in DNA: TGTGCCAGCAGTGAAATCTACAATGAGCAGTTCTTC. Translated: CASSEIYNEQFF.

This clonotype was recorded many times. The chain carries TRBV28 and TRBJ2-7, with 11 bases lining up with TRBD2. This CDR3 has 19 residues. CDR1 and CDR2 from the germline V gene are MDHEN and SYDVKM. The V gene end was trimmed by 2 bases and the J gene end by 0 bases; junction bases not matched to a gene: 12. The CDR3 sequence is CASSLRGQILAGASYEQYF. CDR3 nucleotide sequence: TGTGCCAGCAGTTTAAGGGGACAAATACTAGCGGGGGCCTCCTACGAGCAGTACTTC.

This clonotype has a count of ten or more. The chain joins TRBV6-5 to TRBJ2-7, with 8 bases fitting TRBD1. Germline trimming cut 0 bases from V and 2 bases from J; bases unmatched to any gene: 3. This CDR3 region has 15 residues. The germline V gene has CDR1 MNHEY and CDR2 SVGAGI. CDR3 sequence: CASSYSGTGTYEQYF. The CDR3 DNA sequence: TGTGCCAGCAGTTACTCCGGGACAGGAACCTACGAGCAGTACTTC.

This clonotype was counted at least ten times. V usage is TRBV20-1 and J usage is TRBJ2-5, with a tentative D call TRBD1 (8 bases). The V and J ends lost 2 bases and 11 bases respectively, with 15 bases between them. Germline assignment: CDR1 DFQATT and CDR2 SNEGSKA (reference sequence). CDR3 length equals 12 residues. CDR3 nucleotides: TGCAGTGCTAGACAGGGGGCGCGGGAGCAGTACTTC. This translates into CSARQGAREQYF.

This clonotype has only a few counts. This chain joins TRBV5-1 and TRBJ1-6; no firm D call. This CDR3 is 13 amino acids long. Germline V gene sequence: CDR1 SGHRS, CDR2 YFSETQ. Trimming shortened V by 0 bases and J by 9 bases, and 7 bases separated the two germline ends. This CDR3 reads CASSLAVVSPLHF. CDR3 DNA: TGCGCCAGCAGCTTGGCTGTAGTTTCACCCCTCCACTTT.

A single count supports this clonotype. V gene TRBV5-1 combines with J gene TRBJ2-2; D unresolved. V was shortened by 2 bases and J by 8 bases, with 13 bases between the two germline ends. CDR1 is SGHRS, CDR2 YFSETQ, per germline. This CDR3 spans 14 amino acids. The CDR3 region has the DNA TGCGCCAGCAGCTTTACGTCGGGCCCGGGGGAGCTGTTTTTT. Translation gives CASSFTSGPGELFF.

The V call is TRBV15, the J call TRBJ2-1, with D hard to call. Gene TRBJ2-7 matches the end of the DNA better, so the J call may be wrong. The length of the CDR3 is 16 residues. Germline CDR1 is LNHNV and CDR2 is YYDKDF (reference sequence). This CDR3 reads CATSTHFQISYNEQYF. As DNA, the CDR3 is TGTGCCACCAGCACCCACTTCCAGATCTCCTACAATGAGCAGTACTTC.

Concerning this clonotype: A read error may explain this, as a much larger clone is one base away. This chain connects TRBV7-2 to TRBJ2-7, with 9 bases lining up with TRBD2. The CDR3 sequence is 15 residues long. In germline, CDR1 is SGHTA, CDR2 FQGNSA. The CDR3 protein is CACSLAATSGYEQYF. For the CDR3, the DNA is TGTGCCTGCAGCTTAGCAGCGACTAGCGGCTACGAGCAGTACTTC.

The rearrangement joins TRBV7-9 to TRBJ2-3; TRBD2 agrees at 13 bases. V lost 5 bases, J lost 2 bases, and 7 bases stayed unmatched. Germline-derived CDR1 and CDR2 are SEHNR and FQNEAQ (reference sequence). The CDR3 is 17 amino acids. DNA for the CDR3: TGTGCCAGCAGCGCTTGGACTAGCGGGGGCCTCACAGATACGCAGTATTTT. It yields the protein CASSAWTSGGLTDTQYF.

The rearrangement links TRBV2 to TRBJ1-1, with a possible D match to TRBD1 (6 bases). The CDR3 is 14 amino acids. CDR1 is SNHLY, CDR2 FYNNEI, per germline. V lost 5 bases and J 0 bases, leaving 10 bases between the germline ends. CDR3 bases: TGTGCCAGCAGTCAGCAGGGGCTGAACACTGAAGCTTTCTTT. Amino acid sequence: CASSQQGLNTEAFF. Filled out from reference TRBV2 and TRBJ1-1, the complete variable domain reads EPEVTQTPSHQVTQMGQEVILRCVPISNHLYFYWYRQILGQKVEFLVSFYNNEISEKSEIFDDQFSVERPDGSNFTLKIRSTKLEDSAMYFCASSQQGLNTEAFFGQGTRLTVV.

This clonotype was seen many times. The V call is TRBV29-1, the J call TRBJ2-1; D possibly corresponds to TRBD1 (6 bases). This CDR3 is 14 amino acids long. V gave up 6 bases and J gave up 9 bases, with 21 bases separating them. The germline V gene encodes CDR1 SQVTM and CDR2 ANQGSEA. The chain's CDR3 is CSVNRAGRSAEQFF. The CDR3 DNA follows: TGCAGCGTGAACAGGGCAGGGCGTTCCGCTGAGCAGTTCTTC.

The rearrangement joins TRBV21-1 to TRBJ1-5. TRBV21-1 is noted as a pseudogene. The length of the CDR3 is 16 residues. The CDR3 sequence is CASSKDQINGNQPQHF. CDR3 coding DNA: TGTGCCAGCAGCAAAGACCAGATTAATGGCAATCAGCCCCAGCATTTT.

This clonotype occurred many times. The gene calls are TRBV7-2 and TRBJ2-5, with TRBD2 matching over 8 bases. Germline trimming cut 2 bases from V and 5 bases from J; bases unmatched to any gene: 10. This CDR3 is 16 amino acids long. CDR1 is SGHTA and CDR2 is FQGNSA in the germline V gene. DNA for the CDR3: TGTGCCAGCAGCTTACCGGGGGGGACCTTTTCCGAGACCCAGTACTTC. Encoded protein: CASSLPGGTFSETQYF. Looking up the rest from reference TRBV7-2 and TRBJ2-5 gives the full variable domain: GAGVSQSPSNKVTEKGKDVELRCDPISGHTALYWYRQSLGQGLEFLIYFQGNSAPDKSGLPSDRFSAERTGGSVSTLTIQRTQQEDSAVYLCASSLPGGTFSETQYFGPGTRLLVL.

This clonotype was seen a few times. V and J are TRBV13 and TRBJ2-5; D is possibly TRBD1 or TRBD2 (6 bases each). Germline V lookup: CDR1 PRHDT, CDR2 FYEKMQ (reference sequence). The V end was cut by 2 bases, the J end by 2 bases, with 18 bases between. The CDR3 is 17 residues long. CDR3 sequence reads: CASSLRPLEGGQETQYF. In nucleotides, the CDR3 is TGTGCCAGCAGCTTACGTCCGTTGGAGGGGGGACAAGAGACCCAGTACTTC.

As concerns this clonotype: One junction end disagrees with the germline gene, perhaps due to a read error. DNA of the CDR3: TGCGCCAGTAGCTTCCGGGACGGCCCGCCCTCCTACAATGAGCAGTTCTTC. Translation: CASSFRDGPPSYNEQFF. The chain recombines TRBV5-1 with TRBJ2-1, with D perhaps given as TRBD1 or TRBD2 (5 bases each). The CDR3 contains 17 residues. Germline CDR1 and CDR2: SGHRS and YFSETQ.

Only one count was recorded for this clonotype. This chain connects TRBV29-1 to TRBJ1-1; D is possibly TRBD1 (6 bases). Trimming removed 4 bases from V and 2 bases from J, with 14 bases in between. The CDR3 is made up of 14 amino acids. Germline loops: CDR1 SQVTM, CDR2 ANQGSEA. In DNA, the CDR3 is TGCAGCGTTGGAGGGGGGGGCTTAAACACTGAAGCTTTCTTT. It encodes CSVGGGGLNTEAFF.

This clonotype was picked up a small number of times. The chain recombines TRBV5-1 with TRBJ2-5; D gene uncertain. The CDR3 has 15 residues. CDR1 and CDR2 (germline): SGHRS, YFSETQ. Between the trimmed V and J ends, which lost 1 base and 1 base, there was a span of 11 bases. The CDR3 protein is CASSLQSPGQETQYF. The CDR3 DNA reads TGCGCCAGCAGCTTGCAGTCCCCGGGCCAAGAGACCCAGTACTTC.

This clonotype was detected a few times. This chain links TRBV7-9 with TRBJ2-2, with D unclear. The ends were cut back, 5 bases at V and 5 bases at J, with 12 bases in the middle. The germline V gene has CDR1 SEHNR and CDR2 FQNEAQ (reference sequence). There are 14 residues in the CDR3. CDR3 region: CASSPPFVTGELFF. The DNA for the CDR3 is TGTGCCAGCAGCCCCCCCTTTGTTACCGGGGAGCTGTTTTTT.

As to this clonotype: At one of its ends the junction is not consistent with the germline gene, which may arise from a read error. The genes are TRBV29-1 and TRBJ2-1; D is possibly TRBD2 (6 bases). The CDR3 covers 13 residues. Per germline, CDR1 SQVTM and CDR2 ANQGSEA. CDR3 DNA: TGCCGCGTGGAGGGTACAGGTTTCGGTGAGCAGTTCTTC. As protein: CRVEGTGFGEQFF.

This clonotype was observed a handful of times. The rearrangement uses TRBV28 and TRBJ2-5; 8 bases line up with TRBD2. CDR3 length: 16 residues. The germline gives CDR1 MDHEN, CDR2 SYDVKM. V shed 5 bases, J shed 2 bases, and the junction held 10 bases outside the gene matches. CDR3 nucleotide sequence: TGTGCCAGCAGTCCTATAGCGGGAATGGGTCAAGAGACCCAGTACTTC. Translation: CASSPIAGMGQETQYF.

This clonotype was counted ten times or more. In DNA, the CDR3 is TGCAGTGCTGGGGGCCGTGGCGGGGGCAGCTCCTACGAGCAGTACTTC. Encoded protein: CSAGGRGGGSSYEQYF. The V gene is TRBV20-1, the J gene TRBJ2-7, with D maybe TRBD2 (7 bases). Germline V gene sequence: CDR1 DFQATT, CDR2 SNEGSKA (reference sequence). The V and J ends lost 5 bases and 0 bases respectively, with 20 bases between them. The CDR3 runs 16 residues.

This chain connects TRBV3-1 to TRBJ1-6; TRBD1 agrees at 10 bases. The germline gives CDR1 LGHDT, CDR2 YNNKEL (reference sequence). This CDR3 has 14 residues. The trim removed 11 bases at V and 7 bases at J, leaving 8 bases unmatched. CDR3 coding DNA: TGTGCCGGCCAACCGGGACAGGGGAATTCACCCCTCCACTTT. Its protein product is CAGQPGQGNSPLHF.

As concerns this clonotype: This could be a read error, since a much larger clone is one nucleotide away. This chain connects TRBV25-1 to TRBJ2-7, with 12 nucleotides matching TRBD1. V lost 6 bases to trimming and J lost 7 bases; unmatched junction nucleotides: 19. The germline CDR1 and CDR2 sequences are MGHDK and SYGVNS. This CDR3 has 18 residues. CDR3 DNA sequence: TGTGCCAGCAGGGGGACAGGGGGCGCGTCTAAGCCCTACAATGAGCAGTACTTC. It codes for CASRGTGGASKPYNEQYF.

The CDR3: CSVLKTGLNTEAFF. CDR3 coding DNA: TGCAGCGTTCTAAAGACAGGGCTGAACACTGAAGCTTTCTTT. The V and J genes are TRBV29-1 and TRBJ1-1; 7 bases are a match to TRBD1. Germline CDR1 reads SQVTM; CDR2 reads ANQGSEA. This CDR3 has 14 amino acids. V dropped 5 bases and J dropped 0; count of bases not matched to a gene: 6.

This clonotype was seen ten or more times. The rearrangement uses TRBV6-5 and TRBJ1-2; a weak D match, TRBD1 (5 bases). The CDR3 is 18 amino acids. The germline V gene encodes CDR1 MNHEY and CDR2 SVGAGI. Trimming stripped 0 bases from V and 3 bases from J, with 20 bases between. The CDR3 loop reads CASSYSGASRERDYGYTF. Written as DNA, the CDR3 is TGTGCCAGCAGTTACTCCGGGGCAAGCAGGGAAAGGGACTATGGCTACACCTTC.

Comments on this clonotype: A much bigger clone sits one base away, suggesting this may be a read error. The chain links TRBV5-1 to TRBJ2-4; 8 bases fit TRBD2. Trimming at V came to 0 bases and at J to 2 bases, leaving 10 bases not matched to a gene. CDR1 and CDR2 (germline): SGHRS, YFSETQ. The CDR3 totals 18 residues. This CDR3 reads CASSLDLAGLVPKNIQYF. CDR3 nucleotide sequence: TGCGCCAGCAGCTTGGATCTAGCGGGCCTTGTTCCCAAAAACATTCAGTACTTC. The whole variable domain, filled in from reference TRBV5-1 and TRBJ2-4, reads KAGVTQTPRYLIKTRGQQVTLSCSPISGHRSVSWYQQTPGQGLQFLFEYFSETQRNKGNFPGRFSGRQFSNSRSEMNVSTLELGDSALYLCASSLDLAGLVPKNIQYFGAGTRLSVL.

With respect to this clonotype: One end of the junction is discordant with germline, which a read error may explain. The chain recombines TRBV19 with TRBJ2-1; tentatively, D is TRBD1 or TRBD2 (6 bases each). CDR1 LNHDA and CDR2 SQIVND come from the germline V gene (reference sequence). The CDR3 totals 15 residues. Written as DNA, the CDR3 is TGTGCCGGTAGTATAGTCGGGGGCGCCTACAATGAGCAGTTCTTC. Its translation: CAGSIVGGAYNEQFF.